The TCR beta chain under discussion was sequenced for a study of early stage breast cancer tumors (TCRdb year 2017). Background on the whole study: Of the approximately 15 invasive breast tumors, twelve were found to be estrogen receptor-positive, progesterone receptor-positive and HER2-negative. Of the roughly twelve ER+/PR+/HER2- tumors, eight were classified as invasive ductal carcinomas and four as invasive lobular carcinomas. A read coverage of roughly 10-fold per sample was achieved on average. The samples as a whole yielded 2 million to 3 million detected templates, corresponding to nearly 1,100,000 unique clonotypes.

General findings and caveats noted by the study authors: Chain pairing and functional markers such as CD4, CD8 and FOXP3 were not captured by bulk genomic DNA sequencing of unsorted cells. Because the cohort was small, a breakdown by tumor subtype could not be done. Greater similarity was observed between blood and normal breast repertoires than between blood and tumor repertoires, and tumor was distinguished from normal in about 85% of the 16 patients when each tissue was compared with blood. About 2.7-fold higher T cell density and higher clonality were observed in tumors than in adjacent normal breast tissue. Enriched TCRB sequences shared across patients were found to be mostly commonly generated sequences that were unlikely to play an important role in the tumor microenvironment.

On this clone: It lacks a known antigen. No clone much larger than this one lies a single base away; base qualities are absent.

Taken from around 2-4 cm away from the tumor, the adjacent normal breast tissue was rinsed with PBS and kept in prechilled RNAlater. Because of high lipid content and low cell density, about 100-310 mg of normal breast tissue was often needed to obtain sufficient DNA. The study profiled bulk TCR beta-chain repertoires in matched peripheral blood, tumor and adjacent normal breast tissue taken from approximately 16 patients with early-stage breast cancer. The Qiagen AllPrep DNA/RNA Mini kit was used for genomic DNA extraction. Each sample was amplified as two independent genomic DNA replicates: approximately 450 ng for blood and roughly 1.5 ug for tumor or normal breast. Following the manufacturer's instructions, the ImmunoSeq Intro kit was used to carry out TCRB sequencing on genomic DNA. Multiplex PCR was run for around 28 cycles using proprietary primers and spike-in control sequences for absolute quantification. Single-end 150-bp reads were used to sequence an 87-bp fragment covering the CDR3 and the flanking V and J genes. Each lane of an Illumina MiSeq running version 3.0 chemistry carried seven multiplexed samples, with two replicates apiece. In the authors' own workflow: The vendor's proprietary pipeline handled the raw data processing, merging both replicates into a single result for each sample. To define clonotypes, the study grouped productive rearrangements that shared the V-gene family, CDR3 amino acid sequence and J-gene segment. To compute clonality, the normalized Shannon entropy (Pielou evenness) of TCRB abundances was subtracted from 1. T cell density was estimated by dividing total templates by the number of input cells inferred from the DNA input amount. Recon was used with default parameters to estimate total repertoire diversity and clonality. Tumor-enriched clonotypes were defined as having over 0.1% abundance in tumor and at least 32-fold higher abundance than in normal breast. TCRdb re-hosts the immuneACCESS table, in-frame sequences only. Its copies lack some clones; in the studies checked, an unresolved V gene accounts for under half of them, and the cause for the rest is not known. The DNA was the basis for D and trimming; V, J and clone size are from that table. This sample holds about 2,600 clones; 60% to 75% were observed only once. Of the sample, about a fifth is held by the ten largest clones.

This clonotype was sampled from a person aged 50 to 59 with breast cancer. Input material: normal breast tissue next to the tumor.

Here is the DNA: TGCGCCAGCAGCTTGGCACCGGGACAGTGGGACCCAACCTCCTACGAGCAGTACTTC. Translated, this is CASSLAPGQWDPTSYEQYF. The chain is made from TRBV5-1 and TRBJ2-7; TRBD1 fits 7 bases in the junction. The germline V gene sets CDR1 to SGHRS and CDR2 to YFSETQ. Including the terminal cysteine and phenylalanine, the CDR3 comprises 19 residues. The read is trimmed to its CDR3 DNA, 57 bases read in frame from base 1. The junction shows trimming of 0 bases on V and 0 bases on J, and the gene matches do not reach 15 bases of it.